This T cell receptor (beta chain) appears in the sequencing data of a study of read filtering for tumor transcriptome and immune sequencing. Whole-study context: Whole-transcriptome libraries were prepared after DNase treatment.

This clonotype was detected a few times. From around 0.4 ug of RNA, a library with molecular barcoded alpha/delta and beta/gamma adaptors was made. TCRdb reprocessed the reads via MiXCR and lists one record per CDR3 protein. The sample carries approximately 140,000 distinct CDR3 sequences, roughly 13% recorded once. The germline V gene encodes CDR1 SGHTA and CDR2 FQGNSA. The CDR3 has 12 residues. The ends were cut back, 8 bases at V and 6 bases at J, with 13 bases in the middle. This clonotype originated in a donor aged 40 or over with multiple myeloma. Sequencing used a population of CD138-negative cells sorted from bone marrow. The rearrangement uses TRBV7-2 and TRBJ2-5; no clear D. The CDR3 bases are TGTGCCAGCGGCCCGACCAAGAAGACCCAGTACTTC. Encoded protein: CASGPTKKTQYF.